This TCR beta chain was captured in a study of blood T cell repertoires in COVID-19. Some clones are missing from TCRdb's copy, which holds only in-frame ones; the method was immunoSEQ multiplex PCR. The repertoire holds 250,000 to 350,000 clones, with 90% as singletons. CDR1 is SGHRS, CDR2 YFSETQ, per germline. Trimming removed 0 bases from V and 6 bases from J; junction bases left unmatched: 3. The CDR3 covers 14 residues. What was sequenced was PBMCs or T cells enriched from blood (not recorded which). The clonotype originates from a man aged 55 to 70 who had recovered from COVID-19. The chain combines TRBV5-1 with TRBJ2-3, with 8 bases that match TRBD2. The CDR3 is CASSLVVAGDTQYF. In DNA, the CDR3 is TGCGCCAGCAGCTTGGTGGTAGCGGGGGATACGCAGTATTTT.